The 12 T cell receptor beta chains reported below all come from one sample, sequenced in a study of cytomegalovirus exposure and HLA in healthy donors. PCR used 60 Vbeta primers and 13 Jbeta primers. Generated by immunoSEQ multiplex PCR, the TCRdb table keeps only in-frame clones and is missing some. This sample lists over 120,000 clones; its ten largest clones have 0.9% to 1%. The material sequenced was PBMCs. The receptors derive from a male donor in good health and CMV-seronegative.

The chain is built from TRBV7-6 and TRBJ2-7, with D possibly TRBD1 on 5 matching bases. Germline CDR1 reads SGHVS; CDR2 reads FNYEAQ. The CDR3 has 15 amino acids. V lost 3 bases, J lost 1 base, and 13 bases lay in between. The CDR3 loop reads CASSFGPGLSYEQYF. CDR3 nucleotides: TGTGCCAGCAGCTTTGGCCCAGGGTTATCCTACGAGCAGTACTTC.

The chain is built from TRBV6-1 and TRBJ1-2, with 7 bases fitting TRBD1. CDR1 and CDR2 from the germline V gene are MNHNS and SASEGT. V lost 3 bases to trimming and J lost 5 bases; unmatched junction nucleotides: 3. The CDR3 contains 13 residues. CDR3: CASSEDRNYGYTF. CDR3 in DNA: TGTGCCAGCAGTGAGGACAGGAATTATGGCTACACCTTC.

The gene calls are TRBV5-4 and TRBJ2-3, with D perhaps matching TRBD2 (5 bases). Trimming pared 5 bases from V and 0 bases from J, leaving 7 bases between. Germline V gene lookup returns CDR1 SGHNT and CDR2 YYREEE (reference sequence). The length of the CDR3 is 13 residues. The CDR3 reads CASSWTSTDTQYF. CDR3 nucleotide sequence: TGTGCCAGCAGTTGGACTAGCACAGATACGCAGTATTTT.

The CDR3, as DNA: TGTGCCAGCAGCGTATCGGCCAGGGCAAATGAAAAACTGTTTTTT. Its protein product is CASSVSARANEKLFF. The genes are TRBV9 and TRBJ1-4, with D perhaps TRBD1 (5 bases). Germline lookup yields CDR1 SGDLS and CDR2 YYNGEE. This CDR3 spans 15 amino acids. Trimming removed 1 base from V and 5 bases from J, with 12 bases in between.

This chain connects TRBV9 to TRBJ1-1; possibly TRBD1 for D (6 bases). V was cut by 2 bases and J by 5 bases, with 16 bases left in between. Per the germline V gene, CDR1 is SGDLS and CDR2 is YYNGEE. CDR3 length: 15 amino acids. CDR3 DNA sequence: TGTGCCAGCAGCGTGACCTCGACAGGTAGTACTGAAGCTTTCTTT. Residues: CASSVTSTGSTEAFF. Complete variable domain (other parts from reference TRBV9 and TRBJ1-1): DSGVTQTPKHLITATGQRVTLRCSPRSGDLSVYWYQQSLDQGLQFLIQYYNGEERAKGNILERFSAQQFPDLHSELNLSSLELGDSALYFCASSVTSTGSTEAFFGQGTRLTVV.

This chain links TRBV28 with TRBJ1-2; 8 bases align to TRBD1. Germline trimming cut 5 bases from V and 6 bases from J; bases unmatched to any gene: 5. The CDR3 has 13 amino acids. Germline values: CDR1 MDHEN, CDR2 SYDVKM. The CDR3 protein is CASSPPGQDGYTF. The CDR3 nucleotides are TGTGCCAGCAGTCCCCCGGGACAGGATGGCTACACCTTC.

The rearrangement links TRBV2 to TRBJ1-1; TRBD1 matches 8 bases. V shed 8 bases and J 2 bases; nucleotides not matched to a gene: 7. Looked up from germline, CDR1 is SNHLY and CDR2 is FYNNEI. This CDR3 region has 14 residues. CDR3 region: CASLGQAINTEAFF. CDR3 in DNA: TGTGCCAGCTTGGGACAGGCCATTAACACTGAAGCTTTCTTT.

The V gene is TRBV30, the J gene TRBJ1-5, with a weak D call TRBD1 (6 bases). The V end lost 5 bases, the J end lost 4 bases, and 15 bases lay between the germline ends. The length of the CDR3 is 14 residues. CDR1 GTSNPN and CDR2 SVGIG come from the germline V gene (reference sequence). The CDR3 here is CAWQTGTGNQPQHF. In nucleotides, the CDR3 is TGTGCCTGGCAGACAGGAACAGGGAATCAGCCCCAGCATTTT.

J is TRBJ1-2 and V is TRBV19; maybe TRBD1 (5 bases). The V and J ends lost 3 bases and 3 bases respectively, with 14 bases between them. This CDR3 is 15 amino acids long. The germline gives CDR1 LNHDA, CDR2 SQIVND (reference sequence). Here the CDR3 reads CASSIGQGLDYGYTF. The CDR3 coding sequence is TGTGCCAGTAGTATCGGGCAGGGACTAGACTATGGCTACACCTTC.

The chain links TRBV19 to TRBJ2-1; maybe TRBD1 (6 bases). Looked up from germline, CDR1 is LNHDA and CDR2 is SQIVND (reference sequence). The germline V and J ends were trimmed by 6 bases and 1 base, with 7 bases remaining between them. The CDR3 has 13 residues. In DNA, the CDR3 is TGTGCCAGTAGGAGGGGGTCCTACAATGAGCAGTTCTTC. Translated, it gives CASRRGSYNEQFF.

The chain has TRBV18 and TRBJ2-2; weak D call: TRBD2 (5 bases). CDR3 length: 15 amino acids. The ends were cut back, 2 bases at V and 3 bases at J, with 10 bases in the middle. Germline V lookup: CDR1 KGHSH, CDR2 LQKENI. CDR3 sequence: CASSPRGSDTGELFF. Here the CDR3 DNA reads TGTGCCAGCTCACCAAGAGGGTCCGACACCGGGGAGCTGTTTTTT.

The rearrangement uses TRBV28 and TRBJ2-2; 10 bases align to TRBD2. The CDR3 covers 18 residues. V dropped 0 bases and J dropped 1; count of bases not matched to a gene: 5. Germline V gene data show CDR1 as MDHEN and CDR2 as SYDVKM. In DNA, the CDR3 is TGTGCCAGCAGTTTATGGCTAGCGGGGGCCGAGAACACCGGGGAGCTGTTTTTT. This sequence encodes CASSLWLAGAENTGELFF.